Listed here is a single TCR beta chain. Its specificity is not known. This entry comes from a study of OX40 agonist ivuxolimab in advanced cancers. Across the whole study: Patients were dosed with the agonistic anti-OX40 (CD134) antibody ivuxolimab. In three patients, partial responses were observed, one with hepatocellular carcinoma and two with cutaneous melanoma. Study-level findings and limits: Clonal expansion was seen in CD4+ and CD8+ blood T cells by week 6 at 0.1 to 3.0 mg/kg.

The CDR3 runs 15 residues. Generated by immunoSEQ multiplex PCR, the TCRdb table keeps only in-frame clones and is missing some. The data contain around 72,000 clones, 75% to 90% of them singletons. Blood sampling was done at baseline, cycle 4 day 1, and cycle 7 day 1. The TCR originated in an adult with an advanced solid tumor such as melanoma, head and neck, liver or kidney cancer. Sequences were derived from CD4+ or CD8+ T cells sorted from blood, sampled in a trial of the OX40 agonist ivuxolimab. The chain joins TRBV21-1 to TRBJ2-3; TRBD2 is the table's D call and was not checked against the DNA. TRBV21-1 is tagged as a pseudogene. The CDR3 DNA reads TGTGCCAGCAGCCCAACTAGCGGGGCGACAGATACGCAGTATTTT. This encodes CASSPTSGATDTQYF.